This T cell receptor beta chain originates from a study of T cell responses to AZD1222 COVID-19 vaccine. Repertoires were generated with immunoSEQ multiplex PCR, while TCRdb's copy carries only in-frame clones and drops some. The sample shows 100,000 to 110,000 clones, around 90% of them seen only once. Whole-study results and caveats: Clonal diversity was possibly underestimated, and the donors were mostly white British, with more females. A reported finding is that nearly half of spike-specific TCRs target unmutated variant regions.

To note about this clone: The antigen is not known.

V was pared by 0 bases and J by 4 bases, with 6 bases of the junction left unmatched. The CDR3 length is 15 residues. Germline CDR1 and CDR2: LGHNA and YSLEER. The sequence was collected from an adult in good health. This specimen consisted of peripheral blood, obtained on day 0 of AZD1222 vaccination. The chain joins TRBV4-3 to TRBJ2-7, with TRBD2 matching over 7 bases. CDR3 sequence: CASSQEGTGGYEQYF. The CDR3 DNA reads TGCGCCAGCAGCCAAGAGGGAACCGGGGGGTACGAGCAGTACTTC.